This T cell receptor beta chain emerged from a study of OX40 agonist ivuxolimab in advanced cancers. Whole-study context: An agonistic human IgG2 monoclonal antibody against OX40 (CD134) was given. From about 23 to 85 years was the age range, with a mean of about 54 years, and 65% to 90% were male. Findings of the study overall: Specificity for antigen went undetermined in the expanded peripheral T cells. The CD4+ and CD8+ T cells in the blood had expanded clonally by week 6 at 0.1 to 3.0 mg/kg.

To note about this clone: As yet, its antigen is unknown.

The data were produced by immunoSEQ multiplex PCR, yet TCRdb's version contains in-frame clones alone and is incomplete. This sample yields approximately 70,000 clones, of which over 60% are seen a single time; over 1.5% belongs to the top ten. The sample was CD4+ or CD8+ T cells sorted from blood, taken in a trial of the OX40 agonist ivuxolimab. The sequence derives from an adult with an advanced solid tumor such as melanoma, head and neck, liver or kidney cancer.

In DNA form, the CDR3 reads TGTGCCAGTAGTACGGTCGCTGGTGGCAGCGAGCAGTACTTC. This translates into CASSTVAGGSEQYF. The rearrangement joins TRBV19 to TRBJ2-7; D gene uncertain. Germline CDR1 and CDR2: LNHDA and SQIVND (reference sequence). Trimming removed 4 bases at V and 6 bases at J, with 16 bases between. This CDR3 contains 14 residues.